The rows below give T cell receptor beta chains drawn from one sample of a study of blood T cell repertoires in COVID-19. Generated by immunoSEQ multiplex PCR, the TCRdb table keeps only in-frame clones and is missing some. The sample lists about 180,000 clones; roughly 81% were seen once. Sequenced material: peripheral blood. The receptors were sampled from a woman older than 75 with COVID-19, enrolled during active disease. CDR3s include the opening cysteine and the closing phenylalanine or tryptophan. Each record gives: D gene, V gene, clone size, J gene, CDR3 protein, CDR3 DNA. A D gene is named only where the DNA matches it firmly. Part of the rows lack a size; the others show once, few, many or a class for expanded clones.

-	TRBV3-1/TRBV3-2	-	TRBJ2-5	CASSQALGNQETQYF	TGTGCCAGCAGCCAAGCTCTCGGGAACCAAGAGACCCAGTACTTC
TRBD1	TRBV19	few	TRBJ2-2	CASNPLQGVGGELFF	TGTGCCAGTAATCCACTACAGGGGGTTGGAGGGGAGCTGTTTTTT
-	TRBV18	-	TRBJ2-2	CASSPPILDRKNTGELFF	TGTGCCAGCTCACCACCGATTCTTGACAGGAAGAACACCGGGGAGCTGTTTTTT
-	TRBV6-5	few	TRBJ1-1	CASSYGQGRTEAFF	TGTGCCAGCAGTTACGGGCAGGGGCGGACTGAAGCTTTCTTT
-	TRBV29-1	-	TRBJ1-3	CSVVNPGGNTIYF	TGCAGCGTTGTCAACCCGGGAGGAAACACCATATATTTT
-	TRBV4-2	-	TRBJ2-3	CASSQAYRDQGGTDTQYF	TGTGCCAGCAGCCAAGCGTACCGGGACCAGGGGGGTACAGATACGCAGTATTTT
TRBD2	TRBV14	-	TRBJ2-3	CASSRFIKRGASTDTQYF	TGTGCCAGCAGCCGATTCATAAAGCGGGGGGCGAGCACAGATACGCAGTATTTT
-	TRBV2	-	TRBJ1-4	CASSVYEKLFF	TGTGCCAGCAGTGTCTACGAAAAACTGTTTTTT
-	TRBV6-5	-	TRBJ1-1	CASSYSGHSEAFF	TGTGCCAGCAGTTACTCGGGACACTCCGAAGCTTTCTTT
-	TRBV20-1	-	TRBJ1-2	CSAWWGDGYTF	TGCAGTGCGTGGTGGGGGGATGGCTACACCTTC
-	TRBV10-3	few	TRBJ2-3	CAIVASEGTDTQYF	TGTGCCATCGTCGCCAGCGAGGGTACAGATACGCAGTATTTT
TRBD2	TRBV2	once	TRBJ2-3	CASSGGSTADTQYF	TGTGCCAGCAGCGGCGGGAGCACTGCAGATACGCAGTATTTT
TRBD1	TRBV5-4	-	TRBJ1-6	CASSWKGALSPLHF	TGTGCCAGCAGCTGGAAGGGGGCGCTTTCACCCCTCCACTTT
TRBD1	TRBV29-1	-	TRBJ2-2	CSVVSGGGGELFF	TGCAGCGTTGTTTCAGGGGGCGGCGGGGAGCTGTTTTTT
TRBD2	TRBV5-4	few	TRBJ2-3	CASSSGLAGRTDTQYF	TGTGCCAGCAGCTCAGGACTAGCGGGGCGCACAGATACGCAGTATTTT
-	TRBV5-1	-	TRBJ1-2	CASSELGGGYSDNYGYTF	TGCGCCAGCAGCGAGTTGGGGGGTGGATATTCGGATAACTATGGCTACACCTTC
-	TRBV7-2	-	TRBJ2-7	CASSLDRYYEQYF	TGTGCCAGCAGCTTGGACAGATACTACGAGCAGTACTTC
-	TRBV5-6	-	TRBJ1-5	CASSLQGSNQPQHF	TGTGCCAGCAGCCTGCAGGGGAGTAATCAGCCCCAGCATTTT
TRBD1	TRBV4-3	-	TRBJ1-2	CASSQERTGNYGYTF	TGCGCCAGCAGCCAAGAGAGGACAGGAAACTATGGCTACACCTTC
TRBD2	TRBV24-1	few	TRBJ2-1	CATSDKAGGPYNEQFF	TGTGCCACCAGTGATAAAGCGGGAGGCCCCTACAATGAGCAGTTCTTC
-	TRBV7-6	-	TRBJ1-4	CASSLVGEGGEKLFF	TGTGCCAGCAGCTTAGTAGGGGAAGGGGGAGAAAAACTGTTTTTT
TRBD2	TRBV18	-	TRBJ2-5	CASSRGTSPVETQYF	TGTGCCAGCTCACGAGGGACTAGCCCTGTGGAGACCCAGTACTTC
TRBD1	TRBV10-3	-	TRBJ1-5	CASHDRAVQPQHF	TGTGCCTCCCACGACAGGGCGGTACAGCCCCAGCATTTT
TRBD2	TRBV7-9	-	TRBJ2-3	CASSFLTSGRDTQYF	TGTGCCAGCAGCTTCTTGACTAGCGGGAGAGATACGCAGTATTTT
-	TRBV18	-	TRBJ2-3	CASSPPRRGDDTQYF	TGTGCCAGCTCACCACCGCGCAGGGGGGACGATACGCAGTATTTT
TRBD2	TRBV2	-	TRBJ2-1	CASSEGTRLSYNEQFF	TGTGCCAGCAGTGAAGGGACTAGGCTCTCCTACAATGAGCAGTTCTTC
-	TRBV19	few	TRBJ1-1	CASSNSANTEAFF	TGTGCCAGTAGTAACAGTGCAAACACTGAAGCTTTCTTT
TRBD2	TRBV2	-	TRBJ2-4	CASRREGANIQYF	TGTGCCAGCAGGCGGGAGGGGGCAAACATTCAGTACTTC
-	TRBV7-2	-	TRBJ1-5	CASSLVLGASNQPQHF	TGTGCCAGCAGCTTAGTTCTGGGGGCAAGCAATCAGCCCCAGCATTTT
-	TRBV7-7	-	TRBJ2-5	CASSPRTGETQYF	TGTGCTAGCAGCCCCCGAACGGGGGAGACCCAGTACTTC
TRBD1	TRBV19	few	TRBJ1-1	CASSITGQGAAFF	TGTGCCAGTAGTATAACGGGACAGGGGGCGGCTTTCTTT
-	TRBV1	-	TRBJ1-2	CTSSQGPHRAGRYTF	TGCACCAGCAGCCAAGGCCCCCACAGGGCCGGGCGGTACACCTTC
-	TRBV28	-	TRBJ2-7	CASSSTPPAGYGEQYF	TGTGCCAGCAGTTCTACCCCCCCCGCGGGATACGGCGAGCAGTACTTC
-	TRBV19	-	TRBJ2-7	CASSKAGGTYEQYF	TGTGCCAGTAGTAAGGCAGGAGGGACCTACGAGCAGTACTTC
TRBD1	TRBV19	-	TRBJ2-1	CASSFRTGGLYNEQFF	TGTGCCAGTAGTTTCAGGACAGGGGGACTCTACAATGAGCAGTTCTTC